One sample yielded the 22 T cell receptor beta chains listed below, sequenced in a study of blood T cell repertoires in COVID-19 (dated by TCRdb to 2020 to 2021). Libraries were prepared through the immunoSEQ multiplex PCR assay. This is the immuneACCESS table as TCRdb keeps it, with only in-frame sequences that have V and J called. A part of the clones is gone; compared with another copy, unresolved V genes explain less than half, and the rest is unexplained. The sample includes 95,000 to 120,000 clones, with more than 80% observed a single time. The ten largest clones represent about 5.5% of the sample. Material for sequencing was peripheral blood. These receptors all stem from a woman aged 60 to 75 with COVID-19, enrolled during active disease.

The gene calls are TRBV10-2 and TRBJ1-2, with 7 bases that match TRBD1. The CDR3 sequence is 15 residues long. Germline assignment: CDR1 WSHSY and CDR2 SAAADI. V lost 2 bases and J lost 5; bases outside the gene matches: 8. The CDR3 nucleotides read TGCGCCAGCAGTGAGAGGCCAGGGGGGTTGTATGGCTACACCTTC. It yields the protein CASSERPGGLYGYTF.

The V call is TRBV30, the J call TRBJ1-4; 10 bases fit TRBD1. Looked up from germline, CDR1 is GTSNPN and CDR2 is SVGIG (reference sequence). This CDR3 region has 15 residues. The V gene end was trimmed by 1 base and the J gene end by 8 bases; junction bases not matched to a gene: 7. In DNA form, the CDR3 reads TGTGCCTGGAGTGCTTGGGACAGGGGAGGCGAAAAACTGTTTTTT. Amino acid sequence: CAWSAWDRGGEKLFF.

This chain joins TRBV10-1 and TRBJ1-1, with TRBD1 matching over 7 bases. J was trimmed by 6 bases and V by 6 bases; bases with no gene match: 7. CDR1 is WNHNN and CDR2 is SYGVQD in the germline V gene (reference sequence). The CDR3 contains 13 residues. CDR3 region: CASRGTARAEAFF. The CDR3, as DNA: TGCGCCAGCAGGGGGACAGCGAGAGCTGAAGCTTTCTTT.

The chain uses TRBV5-4 and TRBJ2-1, with D maybe TRBD1 (5 bases). Germline-derived CDR1 and CDR2 are SGHNT and YYREEE (reference sequence). Trimming pared 1 base from V and 6 bases from J, leaving 8 bases between. The CDR3 has 13 amino acids. In nucleotides, the CDR3 is TGTGCCAGCAGCTTGAGGGGCGGCAATGAGCAGTTCTTC. Translation: CASSLRGGNEQFF.

J is TRBJ1-6 and V is TRBV27, with D possibly matching TRBD1 (6 bases). The CDR3 has 14 amino acids. Germline loops: CDR1 MNHEY, CDR2 SMNVEV (reference sequence). V was shortened by 9 bases and J by 5 bases, with 14 bases between the two germline ends. In DNA, the CDR3 is TGTGCCAGTACAGTCAGGGGAGATAATTCACCCCTCCACTTT. As protein: CASTVRGDNSPLHF.

The J gene is TRBJ2-5, the V gene TRBV7-9; 9 bases fit TRBD2. The ends lost 4 bases at V and 6 bases at J; junction bases unmatched: 12. CDR3 size: 16 residues. The V gene's germline CDR1 is SEHNR and CDR2 FQNEAQ (reference sequence). This chain's CDR3 is CASSSLSGGPEKTQYF. CDR3 sequence (DNA): TGTGCCAGCAGCTCCCTTAGCGGGGGACCCGAAAAGACCCAGTACTTC.

DNA of the CDR3: TGTGCCAGCAGCTTAGGTCCCTACGGGGGTTACGAGCAGTACTTC. This sequence encodes CASSLGPYGGYEQYF. The chain uses TRBV7-2 and TRBJ2-7; D may be TRBD2 (6 bases). The germline V and J ends were trimmed by 1 base and 4 bases, with 14 bases remaining between them. Germline CDR1 is SGHTA and CDR2 is FQGNSA. The CDR3 has 15 residues. The entire variable domain, with the rest obtained from reference TRBV7-2 and TRBJ2-7, is as follows: GAGVSQSPSNKVTEKGKDVELRCDPISGHTALYWYRQSLGQGLEFLIYFQGNSAPDKSGLPSDRFSAERTGGSVSTLTIQRTQQEDSAVYLCASSLGPYGGYEQYFGPGTRLTVT.

V and J are TRBV27 and TRBJ2-7, with TRBD1 matching over 10 bases. Germline V gives CDR1 MNHEY, CDR2 SMNVEV (reference sequence). CDR3 size: 14 residues. Trimming at V came to 4 bases and at J to 6 bases, leaving 6 bases not matched to a gene. CDR3 nucleotides: TGTGCCAGCAGTTGGGGGACAGGGGCAGGCGAGCAGTACTTC. This sequence encodes CASSWGTGAGEQYF.

The gene calls are TRBV5-4 and TRBJ2-5, with TRBD1 identical over 10 bases. CDR3 length: 14 amino acids. The trim removed 0 bases at V and 6 bases at J, leaving 2 bases unmatched. Looked up from germline, CDR1 is SGHNT and CDR2 is YYREEE (reference sequence). CDR3 in amino acids: CASSLGDRGQTQYF. In nucleotides, the CDR3 is TGTGCCAGCAGCTTGGGGGACAGGGGTCAGACCCAGTACTTC.

The J gene is TRBJ2-7, the V gene TRBV2; D gene ambiguous. The CDR3 totals 12 residues. Trimming removed 2 bases at V and 3 bases at J, with 5 bases between. CDR1 is SNHLY and CDR2 is FYNNEI in the germline V gene. The CDR3 DNA is TGTGCCAGCAGTGAAACACGCTACGAGCAGTACTTC. The encoded protein is CASSETRYEQYF. The full variable domain, in which reference TRBV2 and TRBJ2-7 provide the parts outside the CDR3, is EPEVTQTPSHQVTQMGQEVILRCVPISNHLYFYWYRQILGQKVEFLVSFYNNEISEKSEIFDDQFSVERPDGSNFTLKIRSTKLEDSAMYFCASSETRYEQYFGPGTRLTVT.

V is TRBV12-5 and J is TRBJ1-4; TRBD1 might be the D (6 bases). CDR1 is LGHNT, CDR2 FRNRAP, per germline. The length of the CDR3 is 16 residues. V was trimmed by 1 base and J by 4 bases, leaving 13 bases between them. The CDR3 loop reads CASGLGNRAGNEKLFF. For the CDR3, the DNA is TGTGCTAGTGGTTTGGGAAACAGGGCCGGTAATGAAAAACTGTTTTTT.

This clone appeared once. In DNA form, the CDR3 reads TGTGCCAGCAGTTACTCGTTCCAGGGGGCTTGGGAGCAGTACTTC. It specifies CASSYSFQGAWEQYF. This chain joins TRBV6-5 and TRBJ2-7; 8 positions match TRBD1. The trim removed 0 bases at V and 7 bases at J, leaving 8 bases unmatched. Germline V CDR1 and CDR2: MNHEY, SVGAGI. This CDR3 has 15 amino acids.

CDR3 DNA: TGTGCCAGCACCATAACTAGCGGGGGGGCAGATGAGCAGTTCTTC. It codes for CASTITSGGADEQFF. The chain has TRBV7-9 and TRBJ2-1; 13 bases agree with TRBD2. The CDR3 has 15 residues. Germline values: CDR1 SEHNR, CDR2 FQNEAQ (reference sequence). Unmatched junction bases numbered 8, after V lost 7 bases and J lost 8 bases.

This chain links TRBV6-4 with TRBJ1-2; D not resolved. The CDR3 has 12 residues. Germline lookup yields CDR1 MRHNA and CDR2 SNTAGT. V gave up 6 bases and J gave up 7 bases, with 12 bases separating them. The CDR3 loop is CASSSTTGGYTF. CDR3 DNA sequence: TGTGCCAGCAGCAGTACAACGGGTGGCTACACCTTC.

Points on this clone: Mismatch with germline at one junction end may stem from a read error. The chain is built from TRBV7-7 and TRBJ2-1, with a tentative D call TRBD2 (7 bases). The CDR3 length is 16 residues. Germline CDR1 reads SSHAT; CDR2 reads FNYEAQ (reference sequence). CDR3 sequence (DNA): TGTGCTAGCAGCTTAGCGTTTGCGGGGGCAGACAATGAGCAGTTCTTC. Protein sequence: CASSLAFAGADNEQFF.

V and J are TRBV5-5 and TRBJ1-1; 9 bases are a match to TRBD1. The V gene end was trimmed by 5 bases and the J gene end by 0 bases; junction bases not matched to a gene: 5. The CDR3 runs to 15 residues. Germline assignment: CDR1 SGHKS and CDR2 YYEKEE (reference sequence). CDR3 sequence reads: CASRTQGALNTEAFF. DNA of the CDR3: TGTGCCAGCAGGACACAGGGGGCCCTGAACACTGAAGCTTTCTTT.

This sequence joins TRBV6-2 or TRBV6-3 and TRBJ2-3, with 8 bases fitting TRBD1. CDR3 length: 18 residues. Germline trimming cut 5 bases from V and 1 base from J; bases unmatched to any gene: 14. CDR1 and CDR2 from the germline V gene are MNHEY and SVGEGT. CDR3: CASSGTGLLAHGTDTQYF. Written as DNA, the CDR3 is TGTGCCAGCAGTGGGACAGGCCTCCTAGCACACGGCACAGATACGCAGTATTTT.

The chain combines TRBV19 with TRBJ2-3; a weak D match, TRBD2 (6 bases). Germline V gene sequence: CDR1 LNHDA, CDR2 SQIVND (reference sequence). The length of the CDR3 is 15 residues. Deletions cut 0 bases from V and 3 bases from J, with 10 bases between. Written as DNA, the CDR3 is TGTGCCAGTAGTATAGATCGGGGGTATACAGATACGCAGTATTTT. Its translation is CASSIDRGYTDTQYF.

The chain couples TRBV7-2 to TRBJ1-3, with 7 bases lining up with TRBD1. From germline, CDR1 is SGHTA and CDR2 FQGNSA. This CDR3 region has 16 residues. V dropped 0 bases and J dropped 0; count of bases not matched to a gene: 2. CDR3 coding DNA: TGTGCCAGCAGCTTAGCGGACAGGATCTCTGGAAACACCATATATTTT. The encoded protein is CASSLADRISGNTIYF. The full variable domain, in which reference TRBV7-2 and TRBJ1-3 provide the parts outside the CDR3, is GAGVSQSPSNKVTEKGKDVELRCDPISGHTALYWYRQSLGQGLEFLIYFQGNSAPDKSGLPSDRFSAERTGGSVSTLTIQRTQQEDSAVYLCASSLADRISGNTIYFGEGSWLTVV.

DNA for the CDR3: TGTGCCAGTAGTATGCAGTTCGCAGATACGCAGTATTTT. This codes for CASSMQFADTQYF. The chain couples TRBV19 to TRBJ2-3, with D unresolved. Germline V gene data show CDR1 as LNHDA and CDR2 as SQIVND (reference sequence). The CDR3 totals 13 residues. Deletions cut 3 bases from V and 4 bases from J, with 8 bases between. Full variable domain (outside the CDR3, taken from reference TRBV19 and TRBJ2-3): DGGITQSPKYLFRKEGQNVTLSCEQNLNHDAMYWYRQDPGQGLRLIYYSQIVNDFQKGDIAEGYSVSREKKESFPLTVTSAQKNPTAFYLCASSMQFADTQYFGPGTRLTVL.

The CDR3, as DNA: TGTGCCAGCTCACCCGGGACAGTTAACTATGGCTACACCTTC. Its translation: CASSPGTVNYGYTF. The chain couples TRBV18 to TRBJ1-2; 7 bases fit TRBD1. The germline V gene has CDR1 KGHSH and CDR2 LQKENI. The junction had 2 bases not matched to a gene; V was cut back by 3 bases and J by 1 base. The CDR3 consists of 14 residues. Filled out from reference TRBV18 and TRBJ1-2, the complete variable domain reads NAGVMQNPRHLVRRRGQEARLRCSPMKGHSHVYWYRQLPEEGLKFMVYLQKENIIDESGMPKERFSAEFPKEGPSILRIQQVVRGDSAAYFCASSPGTVNYGYTFGSGTRLTVV.

V gene TRBV5-8 combines with J gene TRBJ1-2, with 8 bases matching TRBD1. This CDR3 is built from 14 residues. Germline V gene sequence: CDR1 SGHTS, CDR2 YDEGEE. V lost 3 bases to trimming and J lost 2 bases; unmatched junction nucleotides: 3. As DNA, the CDR3 is TGTGCCAGCAGCTCCGGACAGGGAAACTATGGCTACACCTTC. Its translation is CASSSGQGNYGYTF.